The rows below give T cell receptor beta chains drawn from one sample of a study of radiation and T cells in renal cell carcinoma. Sequenced by immunoSEQ multiplex PCR; TCRdb stores in-frame clones only, minus some. The data hold 150,000 to 190,000 clones, with roughly 87% observed a single time. Sequences were derived from blood, sampled from a patient whose treatment included radiotherapy and nephrectomy. The receptors were sampled from a woman aged 45-60 years with renal cell carcinoma. The conserved cysteine and the conserved F or W are not part of the CDR3 here. The D gene is left open where the match is weak.

cdr3_length: 12
v_call: TRBV19
d_call: TRBD1
j_call: TRBJ1-5
cdr3_aa: ASSPGTGGQPQH

cdr3_length: 16
v_call: TRBV19
d_call: TRBD1
j_call: TRBJ1-3
cdr3_aa: ASSTYRLTGTTGNTIY

cdr3_length: 13
v_call: TRBV7-2
d_call: -
j_call: TRBJ2-1
cdr3_aa: ASSPQQSSYNEQF

cdr3_length: 10
v_call: TRBV19
d_call: -
j_call: TRBJ2-7
cdr3_aa: ASTKTGYEQY

cdr3_length: 12
v_call: TRBV6-5
d_call: -
j_call: TRBJ1-5
cdr3_aa: ASSATVPGQPQH

cdr3_length: 12
v_call: TRBV4-1
d_call: -
j_call: TRBJ1-4
cdr3_aa: ASSQGVISEKLF

cdr3_length: 15
v_call: TRBV7-9
d_call: -
j_call: TRBJ2-3
cdr3_aa: ASSLATSGAPRGAQY

cdr3_length: 13
v_call: TRBV6-6
d_call: -
j_call: TRBJ2-7
cdr3_aa: ASTTSRASSYEQY

cdr3_length: 13
v_call: TRBV7-9
d_call: -
j_call: TRBJ1-2
cdr3_aa: ASSLVQATNYGYT

cdr3_length: 12
v_call: TRBV9
d_call: -
j_call: TRBJ1-2
cdr3_aa: ASSVVSANYGYT